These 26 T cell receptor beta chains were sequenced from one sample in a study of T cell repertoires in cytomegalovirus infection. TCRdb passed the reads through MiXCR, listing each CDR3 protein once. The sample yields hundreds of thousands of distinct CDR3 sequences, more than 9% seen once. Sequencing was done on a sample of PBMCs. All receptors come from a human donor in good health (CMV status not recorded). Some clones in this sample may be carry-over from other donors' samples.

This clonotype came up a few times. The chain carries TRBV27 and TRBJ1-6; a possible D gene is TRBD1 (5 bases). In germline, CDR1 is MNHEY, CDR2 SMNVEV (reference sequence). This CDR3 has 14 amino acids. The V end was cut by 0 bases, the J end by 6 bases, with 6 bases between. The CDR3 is CASSLSGVNSPLHF. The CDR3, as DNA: TGTGCCAGCAGTTTATCAGGGGTTAATTCACCCCTCCACTTT.

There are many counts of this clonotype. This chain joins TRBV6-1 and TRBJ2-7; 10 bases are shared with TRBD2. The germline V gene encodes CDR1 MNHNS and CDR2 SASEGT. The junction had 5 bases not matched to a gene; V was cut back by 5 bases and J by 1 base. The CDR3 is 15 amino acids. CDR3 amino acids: CASSTPGLASYEQYF. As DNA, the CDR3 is TGTGCCAGCAGTACTCCGGGACTAGCGTCCTACGAGCAGTACTTC.

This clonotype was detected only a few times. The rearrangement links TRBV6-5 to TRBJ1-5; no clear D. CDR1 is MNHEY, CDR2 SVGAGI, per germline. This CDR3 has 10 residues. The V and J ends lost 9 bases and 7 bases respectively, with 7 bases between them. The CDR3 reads CARLGQPQHF. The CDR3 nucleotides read TGTGCCAGATTAGGGCAGCCCCAGCATTTT.

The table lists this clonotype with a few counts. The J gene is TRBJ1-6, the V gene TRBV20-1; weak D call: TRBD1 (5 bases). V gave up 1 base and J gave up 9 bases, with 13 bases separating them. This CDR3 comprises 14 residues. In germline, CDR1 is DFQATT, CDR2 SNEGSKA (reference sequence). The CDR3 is CSARAPKGSSPLHF. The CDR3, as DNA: TGCAGTGCTAGAGCCCCGAAGGGGAGTTCACCCCTCCACTTT.

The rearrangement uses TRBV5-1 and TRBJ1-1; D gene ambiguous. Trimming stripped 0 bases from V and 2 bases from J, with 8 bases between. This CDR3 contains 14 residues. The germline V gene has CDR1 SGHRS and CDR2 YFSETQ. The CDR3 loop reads CASSLGFSNTEAFF. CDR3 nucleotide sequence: TGCGCCAGCAGCTTGGGCTTCTCTAACACTGAAGCTTTCTTT.

CDR3 bases: TGTGCCAGCAGTTACCGAAGGACTGCCAAAGAGACCCAGTACTTC. Amino acid sequence: CASSYRRTAKETQYF. The gene calls are TRBV6-5 and TRBJ2-5; D perhaps matches TRBD2 (5 bases). The CDR3 is 15 residues long. Trimming stripped 2 bases from V and 3 bases from J, with 13 bases between. In germline, CDR1 is MNHEY, CDR2 SVGAGI.

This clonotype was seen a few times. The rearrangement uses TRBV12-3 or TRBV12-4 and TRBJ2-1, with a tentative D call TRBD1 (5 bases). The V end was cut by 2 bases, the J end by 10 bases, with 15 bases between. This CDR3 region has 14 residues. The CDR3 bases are TGTGCCAGCAGTTTAATGGCTGGGGCCGGGGAGCAGTTCTTC. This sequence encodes CASSLMAGAGEQFF.

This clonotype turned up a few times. For the CDR3, the DNA is TGCAGTGCTACGGGACTAGCGGGAGTAGGGGGCACAGATACGCAGTATTTT. Translated: CSATGLAGVGGTDTQYF. V usage is TRBV20-1 and J usage is TRBJ2-3; 14 bases line up with TRBD2. Germline values: CDR1 DFQATT, CDR2 SNEGSKA (reference sequence). The CDR3 consists of 17 residues. J was trimmed by 1 base and V by 4 bases; bases with no gene match: 7.

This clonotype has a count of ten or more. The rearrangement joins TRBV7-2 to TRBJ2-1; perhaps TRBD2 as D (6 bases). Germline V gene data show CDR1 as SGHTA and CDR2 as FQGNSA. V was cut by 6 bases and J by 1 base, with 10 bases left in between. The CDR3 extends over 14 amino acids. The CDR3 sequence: CASRLSGSYNEQFF. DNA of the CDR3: TGTGCCAGCAGACTTAGCGGATCCTACAATGAGCAGTTCTTC.

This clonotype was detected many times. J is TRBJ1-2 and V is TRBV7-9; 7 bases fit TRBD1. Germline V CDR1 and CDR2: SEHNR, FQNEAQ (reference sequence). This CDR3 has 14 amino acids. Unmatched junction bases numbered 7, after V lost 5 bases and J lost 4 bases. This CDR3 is CASSPGQAGYGYTF. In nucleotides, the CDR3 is TGTGCCAGCAGCCCTGGACAGGCCGGCTATGGCTACACCTTC.

The CDR3 protein is CASCPGISGANVLTF. The DNA for the CDR3 is TGTGCCAGCTGTCCCGGTATCTCTGGGGCCAACGTCCTGACTTTC. This chain links TRBV6-2 or TRBV6-3 with TRBJ2-6; D is undetermined. V dropped 8 bases and J dropped 0 bases, with 11 bases sitting between them. Germline V lookup: CDR1 MNHEY, CDR2 SVGEGT. This CDR3 comprises 15 residues.

Here the CDR3 DNA reads TGTGCCAGCAGCCTCGGGCTAGCGGGGGGGACGAACACCGGGGAGCTGTTTTTT. It translates to CASSLGLAGGTNTGELFF. The J gene is TRBJ2-2, the V gene TRBV5-4; 12 nucleotides align to TRBD2. V shed 4 bases and J 0 bases; nucleotides not matched to a gene: 7. Germline CDR1 reads SGHNT; CDR2 reads YYREEE (reference sequence). The CDR3 is 18 residues long.

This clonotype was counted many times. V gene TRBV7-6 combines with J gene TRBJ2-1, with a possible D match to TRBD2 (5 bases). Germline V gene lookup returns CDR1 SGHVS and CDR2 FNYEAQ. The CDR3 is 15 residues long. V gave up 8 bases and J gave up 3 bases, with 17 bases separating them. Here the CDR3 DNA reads TGTGCCAGCGGACCATCAACGGGGATCTACAATGAGCAGTTCTTC. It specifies CASGPSTGIYNEQFF.

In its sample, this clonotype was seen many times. In DNA, the CDR3 is TGTGCCAGCAGTGTCAGCGGGGGTTCAGATACGCAGTATTTT. Translating gives CASSVSGGSDTQYF. The chain combines TRBV2 with TRBJ2-3; 8 bases map to TRBD2. The V and J ends lost 4 bases and 4 bases, in that order; junction bases with no gene match: 4. Per germline, CDR1 SNHLY and CDR2 FYNNEI. CDR3 length equals 14 residues.

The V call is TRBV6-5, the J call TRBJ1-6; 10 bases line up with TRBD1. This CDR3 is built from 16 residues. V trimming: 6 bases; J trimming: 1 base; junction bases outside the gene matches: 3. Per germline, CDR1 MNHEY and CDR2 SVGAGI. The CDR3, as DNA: TGTGCCAGCAGCTGGGGACAGGGGTCCTATAATTCACCCCTCCACTTT. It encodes CASSWGQGSYNSPLHF.

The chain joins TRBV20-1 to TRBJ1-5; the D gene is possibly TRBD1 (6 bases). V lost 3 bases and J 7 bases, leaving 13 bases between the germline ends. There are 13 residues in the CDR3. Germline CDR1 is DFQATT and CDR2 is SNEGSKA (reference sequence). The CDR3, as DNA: TGCAGTGCTAGTCACGGGGGCGGGCAGCCCCAGCATTTT. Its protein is CSASHGGGQPQHF.

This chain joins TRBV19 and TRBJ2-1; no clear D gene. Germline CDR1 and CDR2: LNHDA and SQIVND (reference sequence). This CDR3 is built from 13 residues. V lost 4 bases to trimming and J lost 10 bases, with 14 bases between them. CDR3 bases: TGTGCCAGTAGTAATAGTTGGGAAGGCGAGCAGTTCTTC. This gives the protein CASSNSWEGEQFF.

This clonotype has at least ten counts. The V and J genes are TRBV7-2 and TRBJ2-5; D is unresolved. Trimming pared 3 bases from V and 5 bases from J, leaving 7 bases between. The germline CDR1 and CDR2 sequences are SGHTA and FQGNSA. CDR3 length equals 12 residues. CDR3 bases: TGTGCCAGCAGCTTGTCGGAGGAGACCCAGTACTTC. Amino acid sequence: CASSLSEETQYF.

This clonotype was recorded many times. This chain's CDR3 is CASSRRREIHDEQYF. The CDR3 DNA is TGTGCCAGCAGTCGCCGGCGGGAGATACATGACGAGCAGTACTTC. The rearrangement uses TRBV28 and TRBJ2-7; 7 nucleotides agree with TRBD2. The CDR3 is made up of 15 amino acids. Germline V gene data show CDR1 as MDHEN and CDR2 as SYDVKM. V dropped 5 bases and J dropped 5; count of bases not matched to a gene: 12.

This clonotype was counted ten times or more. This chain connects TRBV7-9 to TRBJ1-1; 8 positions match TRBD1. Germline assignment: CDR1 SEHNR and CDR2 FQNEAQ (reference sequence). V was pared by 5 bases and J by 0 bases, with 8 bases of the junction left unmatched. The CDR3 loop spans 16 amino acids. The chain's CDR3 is CASSPRTGIMNTEAFF. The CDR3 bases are TGTGCCAGCAGCCCAAGGACAGGGATCATGAACACTGAAGCTTTCTTT.

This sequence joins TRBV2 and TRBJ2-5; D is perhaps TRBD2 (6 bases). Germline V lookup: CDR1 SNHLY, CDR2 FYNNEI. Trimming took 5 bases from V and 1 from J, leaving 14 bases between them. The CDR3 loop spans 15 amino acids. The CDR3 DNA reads TGTGCCAGCAGTAGCCGGGACTTCCGCCAAGAGACCCAGTACTTC. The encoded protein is CASSSRDFRQETQYF.

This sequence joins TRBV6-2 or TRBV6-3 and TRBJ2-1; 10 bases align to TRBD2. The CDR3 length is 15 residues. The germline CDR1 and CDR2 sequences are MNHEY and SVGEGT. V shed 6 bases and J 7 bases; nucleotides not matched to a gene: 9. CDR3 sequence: CASSSGRALGNEQFF. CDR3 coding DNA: TGTGCCAGCAGCAGCGGGAGGGCCCTCGGGAATGAGCAGTTCTTC.

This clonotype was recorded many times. The CDR3 is CASSKYQGAGEQFF. In nucleotides, the CDR3 is TGTGCCAGCAGTAAATATCAGGGGGCCGGTGAGCAGTTCTTC. This chain joins TRBV28 and TRBJ2-1; the match to TRBD1 covers 8 bases. The CDR3 totals 14 residues. Germline values: CDR1 MDHEN, CDR2 SYDVKM. Trimming at V came to 5 bases and at J to 9 bases, leaving 9 bases not matched to a gene.

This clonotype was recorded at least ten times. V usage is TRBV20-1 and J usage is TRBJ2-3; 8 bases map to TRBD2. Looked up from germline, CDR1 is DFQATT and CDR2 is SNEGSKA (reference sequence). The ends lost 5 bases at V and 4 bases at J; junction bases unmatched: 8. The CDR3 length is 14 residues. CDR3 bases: TGCAGTGCTCCCCCCCCGGGGGGGCCAGATACGCAGTATTTT. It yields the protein CSAPPPGGPDTQYF.

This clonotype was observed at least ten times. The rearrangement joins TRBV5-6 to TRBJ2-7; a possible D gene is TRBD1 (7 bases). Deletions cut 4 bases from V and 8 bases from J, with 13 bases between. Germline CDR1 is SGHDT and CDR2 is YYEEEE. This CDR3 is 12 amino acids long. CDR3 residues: CASSLRGEKQYF. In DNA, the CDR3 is TGTGCCAGCAGCCTCAGGGGGGAGAAGCAGTACTTC. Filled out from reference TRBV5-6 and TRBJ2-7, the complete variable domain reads DAGVTQSPTHLIKTRGQQVTLRCSPKSGHDTVSWYQQALGQGPQFIFQYYEEEERQRGNFPDRFSGHQFPNYSSELNVNALLLGDSALYLCASSLRGEKQYFGPGTRLTVT.

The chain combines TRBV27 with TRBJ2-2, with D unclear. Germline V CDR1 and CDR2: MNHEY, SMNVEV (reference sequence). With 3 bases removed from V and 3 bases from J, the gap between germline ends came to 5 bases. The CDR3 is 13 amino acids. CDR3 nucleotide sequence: TGTGCCAGCAGTTTTTTGGACACCGGGGAGCTGTTTTTT. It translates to CASSFLDTGELFF.